This T cell receptor (beta chain) was observed in a study of shared T cell receptors in the human thymus. The length of the CDR3 is 15 residues. CDR1 and CDR2 from the germline V gene are MNHEY and SVGAGI. V lost 5 bases and J lost 3; bases outside the gene matches: 6. Clones were sequenced by immunoSEQ multiplex PCR, and TCRdb holds only the in-frame ones, with some missing. The data hold roughly 710,000 clones, with 80% to 90% observed a single time. The data were also submitted as part of a second study, on human thymus T cells. That work contributes: Donation was from healthy Finnish infants who were having corrective surgery that addressed congenital heart defects. Thymic samples were excised during corrective heart operations. Apparent bias marked the V and J gene usage of thymic and blood repertoires. Related research has reported that thymic repertoires overlap highly among unrelated individuals.

The sequencing sample was made of thymocytes. The sequence was obtained from a girl under three years old with a congenital heart defect. The chain joins TRBV6-5 to TRBJ1-4; TRBD1 matches 7 bases. This CDR3 is CASSNRQGPNEKLFF. DNA of the CDR3: TGTGCCAGCAGTAACCGACAGGGCCCTAATGAAAAACTGTTTTTT.